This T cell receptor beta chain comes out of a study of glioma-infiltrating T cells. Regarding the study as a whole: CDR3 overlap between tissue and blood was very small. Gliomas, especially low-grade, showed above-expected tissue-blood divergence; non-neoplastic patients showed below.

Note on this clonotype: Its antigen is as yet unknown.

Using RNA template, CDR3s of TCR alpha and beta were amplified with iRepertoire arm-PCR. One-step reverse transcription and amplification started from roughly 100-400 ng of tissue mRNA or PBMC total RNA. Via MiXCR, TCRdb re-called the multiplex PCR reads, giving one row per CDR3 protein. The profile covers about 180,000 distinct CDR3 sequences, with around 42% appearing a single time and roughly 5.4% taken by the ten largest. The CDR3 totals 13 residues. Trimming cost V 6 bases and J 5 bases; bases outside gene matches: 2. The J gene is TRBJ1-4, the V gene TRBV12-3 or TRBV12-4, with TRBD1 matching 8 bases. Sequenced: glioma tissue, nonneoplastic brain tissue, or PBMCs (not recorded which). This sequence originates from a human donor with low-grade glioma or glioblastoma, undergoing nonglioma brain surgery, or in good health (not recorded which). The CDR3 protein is CASRRTGNEKLFF. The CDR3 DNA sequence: TGTGCCAGCAGAAGGACAGGGAATGAAAAACTGTTTTTT.